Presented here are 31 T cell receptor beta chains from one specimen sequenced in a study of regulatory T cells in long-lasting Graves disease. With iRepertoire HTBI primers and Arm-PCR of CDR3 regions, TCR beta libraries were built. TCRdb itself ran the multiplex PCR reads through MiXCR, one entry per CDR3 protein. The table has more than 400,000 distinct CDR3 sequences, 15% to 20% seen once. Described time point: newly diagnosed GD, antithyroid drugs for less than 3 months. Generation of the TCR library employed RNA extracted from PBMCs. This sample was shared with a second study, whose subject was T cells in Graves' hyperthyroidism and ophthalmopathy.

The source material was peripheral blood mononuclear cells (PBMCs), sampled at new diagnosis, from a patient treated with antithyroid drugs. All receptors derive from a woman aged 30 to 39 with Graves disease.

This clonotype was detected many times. Here the CDR3 DNA reads TGTGCCAGCAGTTTCGGTTGGACAGGGGCCAATGAGCAGTTCTTC. Translating it yields CASSFGWTGANEQFF. The chain is built from TRBV11-2 and TRBJ2-1; the match to TRBD1 covers 9 bases. The V and J ends lost 6 bases and 6 bases, in that order; junction bases with no gene match: 9. The CDR3 totals 15 residues. Germline V gene sequence: CDR1 SGHAT, CDR2 FQNNGV.

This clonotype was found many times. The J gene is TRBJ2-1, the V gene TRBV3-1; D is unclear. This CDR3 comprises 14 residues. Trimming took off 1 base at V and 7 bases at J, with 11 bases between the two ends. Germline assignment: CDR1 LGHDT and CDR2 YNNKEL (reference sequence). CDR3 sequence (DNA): TGTGCCAGCAGCCAAGGGTCCAGACGAAATGAGCAGTTCTTC. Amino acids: CASSQGSRRNEQFF.

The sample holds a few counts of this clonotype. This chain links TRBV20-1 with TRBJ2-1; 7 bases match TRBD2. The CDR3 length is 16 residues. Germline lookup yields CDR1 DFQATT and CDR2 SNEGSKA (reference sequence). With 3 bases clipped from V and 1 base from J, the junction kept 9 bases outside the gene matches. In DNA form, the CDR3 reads TGCAGTGCTAGTGAACTGCTTAGCGGGTCCTACAATGAGCAGTTCTTC. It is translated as CSASELLSGSYNEQFF.

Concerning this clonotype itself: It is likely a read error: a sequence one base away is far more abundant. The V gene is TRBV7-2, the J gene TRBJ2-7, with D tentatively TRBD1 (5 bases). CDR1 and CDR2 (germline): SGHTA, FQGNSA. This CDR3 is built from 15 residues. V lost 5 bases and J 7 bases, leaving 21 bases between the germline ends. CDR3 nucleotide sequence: TGTGCCAGCAGCCCCGGGCGCAGGGTTCACGGTGAGCAGTACTTC. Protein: CASSPGRRVHGEQYF.

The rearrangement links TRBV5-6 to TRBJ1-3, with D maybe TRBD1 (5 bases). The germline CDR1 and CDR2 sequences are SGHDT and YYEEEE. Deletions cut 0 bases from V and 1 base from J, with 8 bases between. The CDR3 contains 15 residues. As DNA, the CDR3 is TGTGCCAGCAGCTTGGCCCCAGGGTCTGGAAACACCATATATTTT. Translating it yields CASSLAPGSGNTIYF.

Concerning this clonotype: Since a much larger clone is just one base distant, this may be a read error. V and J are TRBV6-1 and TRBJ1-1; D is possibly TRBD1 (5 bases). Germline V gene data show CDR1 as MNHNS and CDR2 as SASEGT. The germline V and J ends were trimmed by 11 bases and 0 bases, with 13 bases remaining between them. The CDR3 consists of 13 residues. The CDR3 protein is CAGNPTVNTEAFF. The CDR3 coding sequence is TGTGCCGGCAATCCGACAGTGAACACTGAAGCTTTCTTT.

CDR3 region: CASSLEYGSYNEQFF. The CDR3 bases are TGCGCCAGCAGCTTGGAGTACGGCTCCTACAATGAGCAGTTCTTC. The chain joins TRBV5-1 to TRBJ2-1; D not certain. The germline CDR1 and CDR2 sequences are SGHRS and YFSETQ. The V end was cut by 0 bases, the J end by 0 bases, with 7 bases between. The CDR3 is 15 residues long.

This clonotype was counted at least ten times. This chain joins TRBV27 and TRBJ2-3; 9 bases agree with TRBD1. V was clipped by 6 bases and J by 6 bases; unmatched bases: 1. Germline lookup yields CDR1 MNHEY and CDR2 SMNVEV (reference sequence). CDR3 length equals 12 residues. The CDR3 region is CASRDRGDTQYF. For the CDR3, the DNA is TGTGCCAGCAGGGACAGGGGTGATACGCAGTATTTT.

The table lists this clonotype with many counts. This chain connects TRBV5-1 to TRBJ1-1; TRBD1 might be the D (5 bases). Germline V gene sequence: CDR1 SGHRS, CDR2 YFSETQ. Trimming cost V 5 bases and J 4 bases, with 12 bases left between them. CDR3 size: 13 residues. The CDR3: CASSSQGGTEAFF. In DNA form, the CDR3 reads TGCGCCAGCAGTTCCCAGGGCGGCACTGAAGCTTTCTTT.

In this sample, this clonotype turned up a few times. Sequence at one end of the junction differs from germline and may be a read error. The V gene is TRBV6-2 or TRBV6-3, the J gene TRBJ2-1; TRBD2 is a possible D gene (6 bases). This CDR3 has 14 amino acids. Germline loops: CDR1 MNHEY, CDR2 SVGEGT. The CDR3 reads CTSSYSGRGTEQFF. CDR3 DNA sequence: TGTACCAGCAGTTACTCGGGACGGGGGACTGAGCAGTTCTTC.

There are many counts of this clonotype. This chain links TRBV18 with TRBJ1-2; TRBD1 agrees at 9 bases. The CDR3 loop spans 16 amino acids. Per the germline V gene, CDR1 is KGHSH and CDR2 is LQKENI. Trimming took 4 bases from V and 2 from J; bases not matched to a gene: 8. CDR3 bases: TGTGCCAGCTCACACGGGACAGGGAACAGGAACTATGGCTACACCTTC. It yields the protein CASSHGTGNRNYGYTF. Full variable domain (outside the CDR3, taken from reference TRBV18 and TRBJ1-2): NAGVMQNPRHLVRRRGQEARLRCSPMKGHSHVYWYRQLPEEGLKFMVYLQKENIIDESGMPKERFSAEFPKEGPSILRIQQVVRGDSAAYFCASSHGTGNRNYGYTFGSGTRLTVV.

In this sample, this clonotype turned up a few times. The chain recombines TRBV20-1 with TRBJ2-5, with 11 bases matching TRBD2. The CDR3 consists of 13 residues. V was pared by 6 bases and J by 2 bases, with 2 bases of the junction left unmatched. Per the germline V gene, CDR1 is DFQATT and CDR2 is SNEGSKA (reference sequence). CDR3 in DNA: TGCAGTGCGCGGACTAGCGGGCAAGAGACCCAGTACTTC. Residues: CSARTSGQETQYF.

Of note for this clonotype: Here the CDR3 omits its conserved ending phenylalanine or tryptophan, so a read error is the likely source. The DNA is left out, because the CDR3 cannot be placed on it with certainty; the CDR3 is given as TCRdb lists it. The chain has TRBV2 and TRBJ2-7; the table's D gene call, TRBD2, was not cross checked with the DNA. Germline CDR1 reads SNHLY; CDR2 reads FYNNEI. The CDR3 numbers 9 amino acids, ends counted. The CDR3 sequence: CASSVRLAG.

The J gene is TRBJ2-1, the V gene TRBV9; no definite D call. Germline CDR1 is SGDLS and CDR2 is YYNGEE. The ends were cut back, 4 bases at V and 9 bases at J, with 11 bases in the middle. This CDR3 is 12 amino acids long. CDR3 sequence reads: CASSTVETEQFF. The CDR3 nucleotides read TGTGCCAGCAGCACGGTGGAAACTGAGCAGTTCTTC.

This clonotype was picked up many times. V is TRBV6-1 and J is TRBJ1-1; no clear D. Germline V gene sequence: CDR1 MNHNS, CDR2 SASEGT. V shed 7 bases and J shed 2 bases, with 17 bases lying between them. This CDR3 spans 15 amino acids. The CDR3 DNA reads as TGTGCCAGCACCCAGAGGGTGCGGGAAAACACTGAAGCTTTCTTT. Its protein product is CASTQRVRENTEAFF.

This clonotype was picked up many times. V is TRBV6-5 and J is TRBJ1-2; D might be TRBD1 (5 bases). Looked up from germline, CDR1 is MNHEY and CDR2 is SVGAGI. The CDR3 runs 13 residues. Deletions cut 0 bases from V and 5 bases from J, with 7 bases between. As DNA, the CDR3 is TGTGCCAGCAGTTACTCGACAGTTTATGGCTACACCTTC. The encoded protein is CASSYSTVYGYTF.

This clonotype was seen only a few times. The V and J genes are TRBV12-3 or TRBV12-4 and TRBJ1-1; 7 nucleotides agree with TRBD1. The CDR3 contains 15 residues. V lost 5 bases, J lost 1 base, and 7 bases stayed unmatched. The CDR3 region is CASSQPDRENTEAFF. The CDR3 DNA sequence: TGTGCCAGCAGTCAGCCCGACAGGGAGAACACTGAAGCTTTCTTT.

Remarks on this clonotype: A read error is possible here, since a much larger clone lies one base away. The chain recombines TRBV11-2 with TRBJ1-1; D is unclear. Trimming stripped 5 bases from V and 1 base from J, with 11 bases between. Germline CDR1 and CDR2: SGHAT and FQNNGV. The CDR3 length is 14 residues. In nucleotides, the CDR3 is TGTGCCAGCAGCATACCCCTCAAGAACACTGAAGCTTTCTTT. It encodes CASSIPLKNTEAFF. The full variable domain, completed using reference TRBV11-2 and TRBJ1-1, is EAGVAQSPRYKIIEKRQSVAFWCNPISGHATLYWYQQILGQGPKLLIQFQNNGVVDDSQLPKDRFSAERLKGVDSTLKIQPAKLEDSAVYLCASSIPLKNTEAFFGQGTRLTVV.

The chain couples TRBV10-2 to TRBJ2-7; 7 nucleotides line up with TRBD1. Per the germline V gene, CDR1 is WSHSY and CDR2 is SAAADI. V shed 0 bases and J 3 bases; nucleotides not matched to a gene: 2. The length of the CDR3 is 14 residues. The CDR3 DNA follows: TGCGCCAGCAGTGAGTCAGGACAGGACTACGAGCAGTACTTC. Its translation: CASSESGQDYEQYF.

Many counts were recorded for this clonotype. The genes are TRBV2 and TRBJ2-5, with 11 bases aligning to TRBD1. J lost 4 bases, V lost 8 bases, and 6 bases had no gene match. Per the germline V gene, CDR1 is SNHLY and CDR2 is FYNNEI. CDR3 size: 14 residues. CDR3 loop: CASSRDRGTETQYF. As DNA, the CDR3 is TGTGCCAGCTCACGGGACAGGGGGACAGAGACCCAGTACTTC.

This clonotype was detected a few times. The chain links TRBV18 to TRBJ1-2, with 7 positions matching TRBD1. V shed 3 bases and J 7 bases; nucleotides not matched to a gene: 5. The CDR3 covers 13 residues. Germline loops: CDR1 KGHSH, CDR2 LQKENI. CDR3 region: CASSPAGGPGYTF. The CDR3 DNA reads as TGTGCCAGCTCACCCGCAGGGGGTCCTGGCTACACCTTC.

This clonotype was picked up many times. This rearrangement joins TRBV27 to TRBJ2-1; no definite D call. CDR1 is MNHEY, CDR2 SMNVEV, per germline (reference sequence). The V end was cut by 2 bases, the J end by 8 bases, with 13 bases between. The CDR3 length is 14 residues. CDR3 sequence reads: CASSLVVTSDEQFF. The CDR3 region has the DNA TGTGCCAGCAGTTTAGTAGTGACGAGCGATGAGCAGTTCTTC.

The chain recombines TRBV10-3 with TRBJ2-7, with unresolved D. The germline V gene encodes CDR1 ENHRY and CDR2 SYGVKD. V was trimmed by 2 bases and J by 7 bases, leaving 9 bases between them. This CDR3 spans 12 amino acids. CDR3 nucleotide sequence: TGTGCCATCAGTGAGGCTCCCCTGGAGCAGTACTTC. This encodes CAISEAPLEQYF.

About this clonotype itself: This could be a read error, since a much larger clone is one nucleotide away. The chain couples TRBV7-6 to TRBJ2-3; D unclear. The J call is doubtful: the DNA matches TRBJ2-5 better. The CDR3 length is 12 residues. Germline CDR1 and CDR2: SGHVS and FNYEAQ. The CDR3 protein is CASSRTDDTQYF. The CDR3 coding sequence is TGTGCCAGCAGCCGTACTGACGACACCCAGTACTTC.

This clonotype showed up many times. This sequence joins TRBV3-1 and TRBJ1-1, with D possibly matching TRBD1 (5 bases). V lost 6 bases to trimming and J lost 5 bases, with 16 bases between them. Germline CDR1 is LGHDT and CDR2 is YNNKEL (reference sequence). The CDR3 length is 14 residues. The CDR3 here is CASSYGAIQTEAFF. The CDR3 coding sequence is TGTGCCAGCAGTTACGGGGCGATACAGACTGAAGCTTTCTTT. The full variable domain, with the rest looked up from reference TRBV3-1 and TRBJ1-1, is DTAVSQTPKYLVTQMGNDKSIKCEQNLGHDTMYWYKQDSKKFLKIMFSYNNKELIINETVPNRFSPKSPDKAHLNLHINSLELGDSAVYFCASSYGAIQTEAFFGQGTRLTVV.

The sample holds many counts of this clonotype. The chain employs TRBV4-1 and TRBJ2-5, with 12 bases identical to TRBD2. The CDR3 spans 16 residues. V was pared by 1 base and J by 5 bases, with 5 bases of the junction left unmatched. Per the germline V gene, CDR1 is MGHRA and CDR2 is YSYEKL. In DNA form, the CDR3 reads TGCGCCAGCAGCCAAGCCGGACTAGCGGGACTGGAGACCCAGTACTTC. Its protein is CASSQAGLAGLETQYF.

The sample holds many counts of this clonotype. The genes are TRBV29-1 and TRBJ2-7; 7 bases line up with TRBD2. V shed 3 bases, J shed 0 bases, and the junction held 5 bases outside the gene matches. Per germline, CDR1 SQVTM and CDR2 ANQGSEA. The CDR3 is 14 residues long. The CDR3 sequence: CSVEGGGSSYEQYF. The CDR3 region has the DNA TGCAGCGTTGAGGGCGGCGGGAGCTCCTACGAGCAGTACTTC.

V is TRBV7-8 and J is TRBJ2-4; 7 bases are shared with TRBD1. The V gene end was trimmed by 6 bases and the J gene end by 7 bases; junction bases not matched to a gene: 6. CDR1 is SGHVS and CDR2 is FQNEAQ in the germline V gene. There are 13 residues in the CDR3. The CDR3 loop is CASSSKTGNIQYF. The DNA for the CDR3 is TGTGCCAGCAGTTCGAAGACAGGGAACATTCAGTACTTC.

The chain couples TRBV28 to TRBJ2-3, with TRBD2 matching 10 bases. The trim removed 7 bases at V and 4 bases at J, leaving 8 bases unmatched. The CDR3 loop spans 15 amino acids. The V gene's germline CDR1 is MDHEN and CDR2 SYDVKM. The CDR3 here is CASTPGTSEADTQYF. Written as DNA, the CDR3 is TGTGCCAGCACCCCAGGGACTAGCGAAGCAGATACGCAGTATTTT.

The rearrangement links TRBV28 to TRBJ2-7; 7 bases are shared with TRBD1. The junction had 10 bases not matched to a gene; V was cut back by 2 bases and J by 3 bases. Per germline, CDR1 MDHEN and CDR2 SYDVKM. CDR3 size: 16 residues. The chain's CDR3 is CASSLEGQGQLYEQYF. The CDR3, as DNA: TGTGCCAGCAGTTTAGAGGGGCAGGGACAGCTCTACGAGCAGTACTTC. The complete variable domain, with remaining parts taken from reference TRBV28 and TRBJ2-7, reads DVKVTQSSRYLVKRTGEKVFLECVQDMDHENMFWYRQDPGLGLRLIYFSYDVKMKEKGDIPEGYSVSREKKERFSLILESASTNQTSMYLCASSLEGQGQLYEQYFGPGTRLTVT.

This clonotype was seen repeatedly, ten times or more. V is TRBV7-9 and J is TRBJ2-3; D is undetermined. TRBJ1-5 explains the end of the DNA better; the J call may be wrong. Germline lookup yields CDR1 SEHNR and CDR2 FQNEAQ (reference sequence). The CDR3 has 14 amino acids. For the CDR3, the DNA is TGTGCCAGCAGCTTAACCCCAGCCACAGATACGCAGCATTTT. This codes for CASSLTPATDTQHF.